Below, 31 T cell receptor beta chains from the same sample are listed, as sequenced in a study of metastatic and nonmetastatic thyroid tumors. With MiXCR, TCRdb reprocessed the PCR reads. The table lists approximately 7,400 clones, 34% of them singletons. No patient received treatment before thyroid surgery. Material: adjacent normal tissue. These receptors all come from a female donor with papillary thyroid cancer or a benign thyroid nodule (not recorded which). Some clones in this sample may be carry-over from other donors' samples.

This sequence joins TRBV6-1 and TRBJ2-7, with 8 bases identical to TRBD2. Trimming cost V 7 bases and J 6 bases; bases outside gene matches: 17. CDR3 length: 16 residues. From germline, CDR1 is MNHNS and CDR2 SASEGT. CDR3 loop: CASNPSVLAVVGEQYF. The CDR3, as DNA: TGTGCCAGCAACCCCTCCGTACTAGCGGTAGTCGGCGAGCAGTACTTC.

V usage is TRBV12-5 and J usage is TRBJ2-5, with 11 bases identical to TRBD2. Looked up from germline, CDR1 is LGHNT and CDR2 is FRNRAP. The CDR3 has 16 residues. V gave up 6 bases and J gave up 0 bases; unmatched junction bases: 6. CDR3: CASGPGLAGYQETQYF. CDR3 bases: TGTGCTAGTGGCCCCGGACTAGCGGGCTACCAAGAGACCCAGTACTTC.

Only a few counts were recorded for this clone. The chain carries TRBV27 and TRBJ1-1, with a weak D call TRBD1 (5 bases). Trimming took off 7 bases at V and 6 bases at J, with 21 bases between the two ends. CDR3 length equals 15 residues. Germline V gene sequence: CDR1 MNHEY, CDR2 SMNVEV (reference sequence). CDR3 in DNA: TGTGCCAGCACCGCGATAGGACACAGCGACCCTGAAGCTTTCTTT. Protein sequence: CASTAIGHSDPEAFF.

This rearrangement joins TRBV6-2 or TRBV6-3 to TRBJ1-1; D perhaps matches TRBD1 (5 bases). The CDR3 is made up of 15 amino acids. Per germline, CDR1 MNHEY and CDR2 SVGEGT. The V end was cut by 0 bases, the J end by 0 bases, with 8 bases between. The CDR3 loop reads CASSYSRGMNTEAFF. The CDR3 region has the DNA TGTGCCAGCAGTTACTCCCGGGGGATGAACACTGAAGCTTTCTTT.

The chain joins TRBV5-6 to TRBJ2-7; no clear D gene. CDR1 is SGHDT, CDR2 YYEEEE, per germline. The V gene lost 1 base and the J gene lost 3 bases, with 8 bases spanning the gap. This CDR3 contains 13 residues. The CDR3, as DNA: TGTGCCAGCAGCTTGTATAACAGCTACGAGCAGTACTTC. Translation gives CASSLYNSYEQYF.

Here the CDR3 reads CASRPDRLTSGTGMYEQFF. The CDR3 nucleotides are TGTGCCAGCCGCCCGGACAGGCTGACTAGCGGGACCGGCATGTATGAGCAGTTCTTC. This sequence joins TRBV13 and TRBJ2-1; 11 bases are shared with TRBD2. Germline CDR1 and CDR2: PRHDT and FYEKMQ (reference sequence). This CDR3 is 19 amino acids long. V dropped 8 bases and J dropped 8; count of bases not matched to a gene: 23.

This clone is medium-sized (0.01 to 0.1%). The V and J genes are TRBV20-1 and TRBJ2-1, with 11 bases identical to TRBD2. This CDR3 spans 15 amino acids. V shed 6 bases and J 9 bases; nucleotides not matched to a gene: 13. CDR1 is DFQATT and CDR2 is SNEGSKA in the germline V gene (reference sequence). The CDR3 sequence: CSAEDSGRGKGEQFF. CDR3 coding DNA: TGCAGTGCGGAAGATAGCGGGAGGGGGAAGGGTGAGCAGTTCTTC.

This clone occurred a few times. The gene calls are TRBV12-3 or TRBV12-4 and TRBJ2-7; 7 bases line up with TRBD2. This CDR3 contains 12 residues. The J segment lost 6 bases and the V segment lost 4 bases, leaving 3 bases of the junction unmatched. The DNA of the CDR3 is TGTGCCAGCAGTTCCTCTAGCGGCGAGCAGTACTTC. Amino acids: CASSSSSGEQYF.

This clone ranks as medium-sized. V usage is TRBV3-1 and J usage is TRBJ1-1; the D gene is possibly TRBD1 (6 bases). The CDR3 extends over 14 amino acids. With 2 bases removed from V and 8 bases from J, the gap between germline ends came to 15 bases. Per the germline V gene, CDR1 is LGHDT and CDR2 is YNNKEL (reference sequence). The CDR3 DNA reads TGTGCCAGCAGCCAACAGGGGCTTGAACTGGAAGCTTTCTTT. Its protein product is CASSQQGLELEAFF. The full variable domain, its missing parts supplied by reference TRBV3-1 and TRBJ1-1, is DTAVSQTPKYLVTQMGNDKSIKCEQNLGHDTMYWYKQDSKKFLKIMFSYNNKELIINETVPNRFSPKSPDKAHLNLHINSLELGDSAVYFCASSQQGLELEAFFGQGTRLTVV.

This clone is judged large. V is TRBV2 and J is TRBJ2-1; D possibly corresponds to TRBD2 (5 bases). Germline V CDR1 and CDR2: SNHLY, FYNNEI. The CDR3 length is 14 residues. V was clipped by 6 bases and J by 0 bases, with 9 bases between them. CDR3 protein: CASRDGGSYNEQFF. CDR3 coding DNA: TGTGCCAGCAGGGACGGAGGCTCCTACAATGAGCAGTTCTTC.

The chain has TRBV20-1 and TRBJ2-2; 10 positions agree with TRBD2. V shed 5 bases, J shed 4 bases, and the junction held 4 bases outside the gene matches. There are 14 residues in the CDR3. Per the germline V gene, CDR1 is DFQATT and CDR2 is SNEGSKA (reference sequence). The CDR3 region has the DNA TGCAGTGCTCTAAGCGGGGGGGGCACCGGGGAGCTGTTTTTT. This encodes CSALSGGGTGELFF.

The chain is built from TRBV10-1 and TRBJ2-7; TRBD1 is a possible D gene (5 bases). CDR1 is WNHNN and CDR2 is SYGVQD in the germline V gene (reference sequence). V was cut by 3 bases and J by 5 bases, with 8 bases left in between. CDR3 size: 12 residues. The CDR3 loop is CASSDGAHEQYF. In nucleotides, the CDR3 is TGCGCCAGCAGTGATGGGGCACACGAGCAGTACTTC.

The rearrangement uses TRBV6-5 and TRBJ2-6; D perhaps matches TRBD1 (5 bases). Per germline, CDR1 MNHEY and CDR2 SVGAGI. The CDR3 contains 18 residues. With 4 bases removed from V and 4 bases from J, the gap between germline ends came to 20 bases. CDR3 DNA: TGTGCCAGCAGTTGGCTCCAGACAGTTTTATCCGGGGCCAACGTCCTGACTTTC. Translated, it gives CASSWLQTVLSGANVLTF.

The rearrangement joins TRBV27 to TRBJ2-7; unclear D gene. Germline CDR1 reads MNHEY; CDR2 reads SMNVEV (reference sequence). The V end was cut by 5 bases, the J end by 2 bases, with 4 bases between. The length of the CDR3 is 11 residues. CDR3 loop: CASSPAYEQYF. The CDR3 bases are TGTGCCAGCAGTCCAGCCTACGAGCAGTACTTC.

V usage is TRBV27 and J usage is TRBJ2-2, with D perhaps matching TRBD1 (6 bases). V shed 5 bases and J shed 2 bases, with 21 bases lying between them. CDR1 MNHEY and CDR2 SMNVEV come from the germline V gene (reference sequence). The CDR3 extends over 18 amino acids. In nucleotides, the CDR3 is TGTGCCAGCAGTCTTTGGGGCGGATTGGGGGCAAACACCGGGGAGCTGTTTTTT. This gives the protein CASSLWGGLGANTGELFF.

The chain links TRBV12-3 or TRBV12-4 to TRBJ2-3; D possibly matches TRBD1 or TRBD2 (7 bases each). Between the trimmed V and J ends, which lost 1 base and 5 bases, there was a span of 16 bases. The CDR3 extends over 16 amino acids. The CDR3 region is CASSLDRGGPVDTQYF. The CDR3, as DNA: TGTGCCAGCAGTTTAGACAGGGGAGGGCCGGTAGATACGCAGTATTTT.

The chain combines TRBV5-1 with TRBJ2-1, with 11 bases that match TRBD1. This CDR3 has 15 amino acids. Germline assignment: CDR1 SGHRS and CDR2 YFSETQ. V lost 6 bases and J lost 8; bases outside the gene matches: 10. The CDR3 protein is CASTRGDRGGDEQFF. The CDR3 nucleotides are TGCGCCAGCACCCGTGGGGACAGGGGGGGCGATGAGCAGTTCTTC.

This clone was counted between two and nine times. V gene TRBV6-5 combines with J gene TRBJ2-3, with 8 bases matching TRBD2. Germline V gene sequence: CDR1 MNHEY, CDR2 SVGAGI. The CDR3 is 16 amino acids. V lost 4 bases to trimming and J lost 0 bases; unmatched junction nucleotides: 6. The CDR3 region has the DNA TGTGCCAGCAGTTCCGACGGGGGGGTGAGCACAGATACGCAGTATTTT. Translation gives CASSSDGGVSTDTQYF.

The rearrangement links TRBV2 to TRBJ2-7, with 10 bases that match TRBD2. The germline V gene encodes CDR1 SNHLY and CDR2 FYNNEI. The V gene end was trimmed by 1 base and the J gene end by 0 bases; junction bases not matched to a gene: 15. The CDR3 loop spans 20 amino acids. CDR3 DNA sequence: TGTGCCAGCAGTGAAGGGGCTAGCGGGGGTGCACCTCCGTGCTCCTACGAGCAGTACTTC. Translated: CASSEGASGGAPPCSYEQYF. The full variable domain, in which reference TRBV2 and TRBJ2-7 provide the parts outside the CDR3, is EPEVTQTPSHQVTQMGQEVILRCVPISNHLYFYWYRQILGQKVEFLVSFYNNEISEKSEIFDDQFSVERPDGSNFTLKIRSTKLEDSAMYFCASSEGASGGAPPCSYEQYFGPGTRLTVT.

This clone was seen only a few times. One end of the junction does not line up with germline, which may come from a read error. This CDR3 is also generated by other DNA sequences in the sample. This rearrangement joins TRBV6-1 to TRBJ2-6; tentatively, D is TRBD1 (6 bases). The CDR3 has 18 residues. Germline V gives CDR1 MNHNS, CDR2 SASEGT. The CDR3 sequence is CASREVRTVFSGANVLTF. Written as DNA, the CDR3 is TGTGCCAGCAGAGAAGTCCGGACAGTTTTCTCCGGGGCCAACGTGCTGACTTTC.

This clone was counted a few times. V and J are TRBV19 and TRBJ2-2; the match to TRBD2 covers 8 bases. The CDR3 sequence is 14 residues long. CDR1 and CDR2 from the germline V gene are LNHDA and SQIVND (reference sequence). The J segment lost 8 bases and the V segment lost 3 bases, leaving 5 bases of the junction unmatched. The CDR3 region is CASSIGTSFGELFF. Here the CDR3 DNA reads TGTGCCAGTAGTATTGGGACTAGTTTTGGGGAGCTGTTTTTT.

The CDR3 nucleotides are TGTGCCAGTAGTAAGGTCGTAGGACAGGTCGTGACTGAAGCTTTCTTT. It specifies CASSKVVGQVVTEAFF. This chain joins TRBV19 and TRBJ1-1, with 7 bases aligning to TRBD1. The CDR3 has 16 amino acids. Germline-derived CDR1 and CDR2 are LNHDA and SQIVND (reference sequence). J was trimmed by 5 bases and V by 4 bases; bases with no gene match: 13.

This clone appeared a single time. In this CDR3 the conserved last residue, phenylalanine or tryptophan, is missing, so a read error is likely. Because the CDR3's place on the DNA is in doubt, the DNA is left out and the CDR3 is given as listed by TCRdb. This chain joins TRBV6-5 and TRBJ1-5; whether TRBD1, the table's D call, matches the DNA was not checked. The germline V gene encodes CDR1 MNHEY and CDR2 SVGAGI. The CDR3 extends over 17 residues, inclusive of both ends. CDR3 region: CASRTRDRPNSNHPHHV.

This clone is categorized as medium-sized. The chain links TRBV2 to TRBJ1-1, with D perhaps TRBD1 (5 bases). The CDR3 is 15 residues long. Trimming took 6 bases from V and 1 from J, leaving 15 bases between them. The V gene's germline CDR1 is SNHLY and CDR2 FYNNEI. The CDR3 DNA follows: TGTGCCAGCAGCCCTCCGGGGGTCGGGAACACTGAAGCTTTCTTT. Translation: CASSPPGVGNTEAFF.

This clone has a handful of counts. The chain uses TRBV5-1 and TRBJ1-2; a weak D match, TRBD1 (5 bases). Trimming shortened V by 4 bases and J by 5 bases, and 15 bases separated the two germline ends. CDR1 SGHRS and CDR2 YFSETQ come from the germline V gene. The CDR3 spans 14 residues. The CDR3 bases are TGCGCCAGCAGCCCGGGGACGGGTCTTTATGGCTACACCTTC. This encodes CASSPGTGLYGYTF. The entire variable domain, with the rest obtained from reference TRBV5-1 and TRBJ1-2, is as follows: KAGVTQTPRYLIKTRGQQVTLSCSPISGHRSVSWYQQTPGQGLQFLFEYFSETQRNKGNFPGRFSGRQFSNSRSEMNVSTLELGDSALYLCASSPGTGLYGYTFGSGTRLTVV.

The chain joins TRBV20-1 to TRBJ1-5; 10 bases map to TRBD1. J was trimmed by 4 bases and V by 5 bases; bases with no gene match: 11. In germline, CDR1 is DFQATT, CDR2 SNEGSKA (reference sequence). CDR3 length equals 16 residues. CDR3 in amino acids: CSAPGPGTGVNQPQHF. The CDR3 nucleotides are TGCAGTGCTCCTGGTCCCGGGACAGGGGTTAATCAGCCCCAGCATTTT.

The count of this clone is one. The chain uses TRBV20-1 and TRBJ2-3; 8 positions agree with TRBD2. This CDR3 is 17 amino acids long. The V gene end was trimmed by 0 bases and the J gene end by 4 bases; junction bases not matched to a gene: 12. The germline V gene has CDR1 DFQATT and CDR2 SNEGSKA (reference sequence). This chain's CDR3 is CSARDSTRGGRADTQYF. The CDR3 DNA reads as TGCAGTGCTAGAGATTCAACTCGGGGGGGCCGGGCAGATACGCAGTATTTT.

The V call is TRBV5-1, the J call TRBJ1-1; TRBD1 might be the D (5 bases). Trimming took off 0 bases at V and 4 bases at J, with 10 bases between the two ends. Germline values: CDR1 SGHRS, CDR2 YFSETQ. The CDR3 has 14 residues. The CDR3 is CASSLGGVLTEAFF. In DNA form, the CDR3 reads TGCGCCAGCAGCTTGGGAGGGGTTCTCACTGAAGCTTTCTTT.

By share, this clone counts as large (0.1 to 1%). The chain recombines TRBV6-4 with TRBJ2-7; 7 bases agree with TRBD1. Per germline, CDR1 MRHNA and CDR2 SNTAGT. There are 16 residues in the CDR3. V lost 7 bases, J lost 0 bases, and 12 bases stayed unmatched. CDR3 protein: CASKAGGHPLSYEQYF. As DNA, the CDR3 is TGTGCCAGCAAAGCAGGGGGACACCCCCTCTCCTACGAGCAGTACTTC.

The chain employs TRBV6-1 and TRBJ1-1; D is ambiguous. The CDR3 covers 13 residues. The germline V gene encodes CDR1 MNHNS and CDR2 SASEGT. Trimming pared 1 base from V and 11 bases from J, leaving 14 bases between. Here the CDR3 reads CASSEVGRLSAFF. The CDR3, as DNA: TGTGCCAGCAGTGAAGTAGGTCGGCTGAGTGCTTTCTTT.

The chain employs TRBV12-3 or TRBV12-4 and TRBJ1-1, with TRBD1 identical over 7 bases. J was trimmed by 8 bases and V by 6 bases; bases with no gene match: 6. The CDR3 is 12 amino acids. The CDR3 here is CASRLGGGEAFF. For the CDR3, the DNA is TGTGCCAGCAGATTGGGAGGGGGCGAAGCTTTCTTT.